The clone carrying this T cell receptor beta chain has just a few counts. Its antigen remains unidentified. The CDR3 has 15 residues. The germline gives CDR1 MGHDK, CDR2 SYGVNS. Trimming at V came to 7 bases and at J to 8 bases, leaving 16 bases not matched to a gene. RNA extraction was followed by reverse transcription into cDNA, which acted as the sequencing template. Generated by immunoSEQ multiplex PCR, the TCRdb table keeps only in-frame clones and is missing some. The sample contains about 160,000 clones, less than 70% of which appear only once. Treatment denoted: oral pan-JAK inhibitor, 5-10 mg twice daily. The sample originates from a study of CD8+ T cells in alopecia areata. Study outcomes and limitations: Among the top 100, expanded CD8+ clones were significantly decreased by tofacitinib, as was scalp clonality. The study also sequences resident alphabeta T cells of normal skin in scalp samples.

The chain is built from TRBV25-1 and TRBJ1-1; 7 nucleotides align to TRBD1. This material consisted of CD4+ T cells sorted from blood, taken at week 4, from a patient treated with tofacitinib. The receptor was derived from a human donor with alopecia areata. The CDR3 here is CASTSRGGATLEAFF. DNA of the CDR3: TGTGCCAGCACCAGTAGAGGGGGCGCCACGCTGGAAGCTTTCTTT.